This TCR beta chain was recorded in a study of blood T cell repertoires in COVID-19. The germline CDR1 and CDR2 sequences are SGHTA and FQGNSA. The V and J ends lost 5 bases and 4 bases respectively, with 11 bases between them. This CDR3 comprises 13 residues. In the original processing: Amplification of reference gene primers provided the estimated nucleated cell counts. Clones were sequenced by immunoSEQ multiplex PCR, and TCRdb holds only the in-frame ones, with some missing. Clone size and the V and J calls come from that table; the DNA yielded D and trimming. The sample shows roughly 220,000 clones, nearly 90% of them seen only once. Those designated as exposed participants met a COVID-19 case within 2 weeks before study entry.

The sequence was collected from a man aged 30-40 years who had been exposed to COVID-19. This chain connects TRBV7-2 to TRBJ1-1, with a tentative D call TRBD1 (6 bases). The source material was PBMCs or T cells enriched from blood (not recorded which). In DNA form, the CDR3 reads TGTGCCAGCAGCCCAGACAGGATCACTGAAGCTTTCTTT. Translation: CASSPDRITEAFF.